The sequence of this TCR beta chain was determined in a study of siplizumab effects on memory and regulatory T cells. Whole-study context: Mixed lymphocyte reactions were paired, with siplizumab at approximately 1 ug/mL or without drug.

Worth noting for this clone: Antigen specificity is unknown.

Study-level findings and limits: Proliferating Tregs taken from siplizumab cultures were not shown to have a confirmed suppressive function.

A 37°C coculture lasting 5 to 6 days was applied to the mixed lymphocyte reaction cells. Responder PBMCs were stained with CFSE, stimulator PBMCs were tagged with Violet Dye, and the populations were combined 1:1. Clones were read by immunoSEQ multiplex PCR, and TCRdb kept only the in-frame ones, dropping some. The sample lists 20,000 or so clones; approximately 40% were seen once. Germline lookup yields CDR1 SGHTA and CDR2 FQGNSA. The CDR3 runs to 16 residues. V lost 0 bases to trimming and J lost 0 bases, with 10 bases between them. The chain joins TRBV7-2 to TRBJ2-3; the D is unclear. Sequenced: CFSE-low (dividing) CD4+ T cells sorted from an allogeneic mixed lymphocyte reaction. The clonotype originates from a human donor in good health; the cells came from an allogeneic mixed lymphocyte reaction. Some clones in this sample may be carry-over from other donors' samples. CDR3 residues: CASSLAGLLSTDTQYF. In DNA form, the CDR3 reads TGTGCCAGCAGCTTAGCGGGCTTACTTAGCACAGATACGCAGTATTTT.